This T cell receptor beta chain was observed in a study of beta chain features in type 1 diabetes. Study in general: No age, gender or cell yield differences were seen between patients and healthy donors. Study-wide findings and caveats: Shorter TCRB CDR3s, moderately but significantly so, were found in Type 1 diabetes patients in all four CD4+ subsets. Compared to healthy donors, patients appeared to have naive, central memory and Treg TCRB repertoires that were more alike. A PCR bias possibly favoring shorter templates would apply equally to patients and controls.

Concerning this clone: What it recognizes is unknown.

Expressed TCRB transcripts were sequenced because the isolated RNA had all been reverse transcribed beforehand. Naive, central memory and regulatory T cell samples produced a mean of roughly 3.5 million reads. Produced via immunoSEQ multiplex PCR; TCRdb's table is partial and in-frame only. The table lists roughly 150,000 clones, approximately 8% of them singletons. The CDR3 totals 15 residues. Germline CDR1 and CDR2: MNHEY and SMNVEV (reference sequence). Trimming stripped 0 bases from V and 8 bases from J, with 13 bases between. The sequence came from a man younger than 35 with type 1 diabetes. What was sequenced was central memory CD4+ T cells from blood. J is TRBJ1-4 and V is TRBV27; TRBD1 is a possible D gene (6 bases). CDR3 DNA sequence: TGTGCCAGCAGTTTATCGATGCAGGGGCGCGAAAAACTGTTTTTT. It yields the protein CASSLSMQGREKLFF.